This record covers a single TCR beta chain. Its cognate antigen is unknown. This entry belongs to a study of spatial heterogeneity in lung cancer. In the study overall: The donor group consisted of some 70 patients who had untreated, early-stage non-small cell lung cancer. The library had UMIs, and each TCR and UMI pair averaged more than ten raw reads.

Germline lookup yields CDR1 SGDLS and CDR2 YYNGEE. Unmatched junction bases numbered 2, after V lost 2 bases and J lost 0 bases. This CDR3 is built from 15 residues. Documented time point: blood at routine non-recurrence follow-up after resection. Unsorted whole RNA samples from tumor, nontumor lung or frozen PBMC were sequenced. TCRdb re-called the 5' RACE reads with MiXCR, one entry per CDR3 protein. The sample includes 35,000 to 45,000 distinct CDR3 sequences, roughly 8% seen only once; the top ten take about 9.4%. Overall study results and limits: Among blood samples, ubiquitous expanded tumor TCRs appeared more at resection than at follow-up.

This rearrangement joins TRBV9 to TRBJ2-7, with 10 nucleotides matching TRBD2. The origin of this receptor is a male donor with early-stage non-small cell lung cancer. Sample: PBMCs, taken at follow-up. The CDR3 protein is CASSVLAGDSYEQYF. The CDR3 coding sequence is TGTGCCAGCAGCGTCCTAGCGGGGGACTCCTACGAGCAGTACTTC.